This TCR beta chain was observed in a study of blood T cell repertoires in COVID-19. Study-level background: Samples came from the United States, Italy and Spain, spanning acute and convalescent COVID-19.

Seattle patients were enrolled while actively infected and followed longitudinally. The germline CDR1 and CDR2 sequences are MDHEN and SYDVKM. The CDR3 loop spans 16 amino acids. V gave up 7 bases and J gave up 7 bases; unmatched junction bases: 15. The protocol was immunoSEQ multiplex PCR, while the TCRdb copy is restricted to in-frame clones and leaves out a portion. The table has roughly 300,000 clones, around 90% seen once. Sequenced input: peripheral blood. This rearrangement joins TRBV28 to TRBJ2-4; TRBD2 matches at 8 bases. The clonotype was recovered from a woman in her 30s with COVID-19, enrolled during active disease. CDR3 residues: CASTFDFRQRENIQYF. CDR3 bases: TGTGCCAGCACCTTTGACTTTCGGCAGCGGGAGAACATTCAGTACTTC.